This record covers a single T cell receptor (beta chain). What it binds is not known. This sample stems from a study of brain T cells in children with intractable seizures. Overall study results and limits: Pre- and post-surgery blood differed in depth, so pre-surgery absences may be undersampling.

Documented time point: blood from clinic visit 5 months post-surgery; TSC patient then seizure free. The germline gives CDR1 LNHNV, CDR2 YYDKDF (reference sequence). V was clipped by 0 bases and J by 6 bases; unmatched bases: 5. The CDR3 sequence is 15 residues long. Sequenced by immunoSEQ multiplex PCR; TCRdb stores in-frame clones only, minus some. Of under 400,000 clones listed, 85% to 95% were seen once; the top ten hold under 7%. The rearrangement uses TRBV15 and TRBJ1-5; the match to TRBD1 covers 7 bases. The TCR was taken from a boy less than two years old with tuberous sclerosis and intractable seizures. This sample comprised peripheral blood, obtained approximately 5 months after surgery. Written as DNA, the CDR3 is TGTGCCACCAGCAGAGATAGAGGGGGCGGTCAGCCCCAGCATTTT. This translates into CATSRDRGGGQPQHF.